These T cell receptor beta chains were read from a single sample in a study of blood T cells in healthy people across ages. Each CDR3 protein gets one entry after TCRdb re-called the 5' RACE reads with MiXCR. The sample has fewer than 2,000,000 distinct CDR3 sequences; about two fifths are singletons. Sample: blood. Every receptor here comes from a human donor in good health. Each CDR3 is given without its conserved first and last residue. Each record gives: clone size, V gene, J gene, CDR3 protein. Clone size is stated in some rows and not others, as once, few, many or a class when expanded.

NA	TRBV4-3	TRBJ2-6	ASSQDGGADSGANVLT
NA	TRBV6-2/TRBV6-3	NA	ASSYSPLHEQY
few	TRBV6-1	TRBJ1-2	ASKGPNYGYT
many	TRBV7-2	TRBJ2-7	ASSLALGSGREQY
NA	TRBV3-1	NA	ASSQPGQGFNEQY
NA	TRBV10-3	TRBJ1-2	AISGPRAGTGGAGYT
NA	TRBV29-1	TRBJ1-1	SVEWATEAF
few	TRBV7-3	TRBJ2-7	ASSLGGGASGYEQY
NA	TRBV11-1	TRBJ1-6	ASSRSKGGSLRDSPLH
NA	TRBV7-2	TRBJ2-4	ASSLPVDSSKNIQY
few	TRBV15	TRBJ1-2	ATSREYSGAGYT
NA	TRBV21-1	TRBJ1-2	ASIQVGRAITYGYT
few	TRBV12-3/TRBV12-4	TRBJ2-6	ASSLDKDRPYSGANVLT
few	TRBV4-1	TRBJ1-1	ASSQDIKGLRNTEAF
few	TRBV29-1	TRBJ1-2	SVVGQGLYT
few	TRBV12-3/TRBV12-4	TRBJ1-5	ASTEYSNQPQH
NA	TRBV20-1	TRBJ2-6	SARVQGVSSGANALT
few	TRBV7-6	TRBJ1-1	ASSLGQGKDTEAF
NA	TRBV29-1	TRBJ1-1	SLIPPSGTNTEAF
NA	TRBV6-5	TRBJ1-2	ASGQGASYGYT
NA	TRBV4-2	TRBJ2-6	ASSQLVGT
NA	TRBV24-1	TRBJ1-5	ATSDSEAGTKGQPQH
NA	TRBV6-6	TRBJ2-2	ASSYSLLTGERF
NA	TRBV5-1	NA	ASSADITRPYEQY
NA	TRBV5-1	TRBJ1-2	ASSLLTGNSYGYT
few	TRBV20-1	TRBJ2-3	SATPGGDTQY
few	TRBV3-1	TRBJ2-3	ASSQDKYMTDTQY
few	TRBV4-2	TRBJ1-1	ASSLREGISTEAF
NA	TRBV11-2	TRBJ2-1	ASSLGAEGNEQF
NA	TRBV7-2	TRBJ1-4	ASSFQSMGEKLF
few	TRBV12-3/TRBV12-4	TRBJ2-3	ASSLAAGPQDTQY
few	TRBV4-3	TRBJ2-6	ASSQDYLASGANVLT
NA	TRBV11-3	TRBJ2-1	ASSSTQTWEGYNEQF
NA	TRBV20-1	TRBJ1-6	SARDGGQGAGSPPH
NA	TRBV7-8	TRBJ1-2	ASSFTTVSNYGYT
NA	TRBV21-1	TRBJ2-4	ASGYAKNIQY
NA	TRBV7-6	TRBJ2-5	TSSPRQGVSGEQY
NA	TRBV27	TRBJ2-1	ASSYRGATYEQF
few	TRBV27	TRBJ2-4	ASSLIREDIQY
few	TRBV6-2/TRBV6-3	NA	ASSYRGLDYEQY
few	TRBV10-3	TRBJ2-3	AISGSEGWY
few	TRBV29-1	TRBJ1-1	SVIGEWGNTEAF
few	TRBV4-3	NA	ASSQAWGTSGGLYEQY
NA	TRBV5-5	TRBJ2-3	ASSETGADTQY
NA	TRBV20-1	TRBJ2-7	SARLAGGRGEQY
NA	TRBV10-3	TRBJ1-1	AITQDRGTEAF
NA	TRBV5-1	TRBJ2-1	ASSLVRTTYNEQF
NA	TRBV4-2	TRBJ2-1	ASSQDPPDRINEQF
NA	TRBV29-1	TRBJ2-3	SVEGTTLSTDTQY
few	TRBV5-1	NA	ASSPGTRGVEQY
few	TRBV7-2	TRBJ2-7	ASSFRDRLSYEQY
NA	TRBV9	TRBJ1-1	ASSVVSGRTEAF
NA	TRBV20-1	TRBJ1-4	SASITNTEKLF